The 23 T cell receptor beta chains listed next were all sequenced from one sample in a study of cytomegalovirus exposure and HLA in healthy donors. Method: immunoSEQ multiplex PCR; TCRdb's copy keeps in-frame clones and lacks some. The sample contains some 250,000 clones, about 90% of which appear only once. The sequenced sample was PBMCs. The receptors were gathered from a woman in her 30s in good health and CMV-seronegative.

This chain connects TRBV5-1 to TRBJ2-1; 9 nucleotides line up with TRBD2. Germline CDR1 SGHRS, CDR2 YFSETQ. Trimming cost V 5 bases and J 6 bases; bases outside gene matches: 12. The CDR3 consists of 16 residues. The CDR3 spells CASRLAGGPNRNEQFF. The CDR3 DNA reads as TGCGCCAGCAGACTGGCGGGAGGGCCCAACCGCAATGAGCAGTTCTTC.

The V and J genes are TRBV5-1 and TRBJ2-5, with D perhaps matching TRBD1 or TRBD2 (5 bases each). The V gene's germline CDR1 is SGHRS and CDR2 YFSETQ. The CDR3 runs to 14 residues. Trimming removed 0 bases at V and 3 bases at J, with 9 bases between. This CDR3 reads CASSLGGAEETQYF. Written as DNA, the CDR3 is TGCGCCAGCAGCTTGGGAGGGGCAGAAGAGACCCAGTACTTC.

The gene calls are TRBV7-2 and TRBJ2-3; unclear D gene. Trimming took 5 bases from V and 2 from J, leaving 8 bases between them. The CDR3 is 13 amino acids. Germline CDR1 and CDR2: SGHTA and FQGNSA. CDR3 in DNA: TGTGCCAGCAGCGTACTGAACACAGATACGCAGTATTTT. Translation gives CASSVLNTDTQYF.

This chain links TRBV14 with TRBJ2-3, with TRBD2 identical over 7 bases. This CDR3 spans 12 amino acids. Per the germline V gene, CDR1 is SGHDN and CDR2 is FVKESK. With V trimmed by 1 base and J by 10 bases, 2 bases remained unmatched. CDR3 coding DNA: TGTGCCAGCAGCCAAGGTGGGGGGGCGCAGTATTTT. Its protein product is CASSQGGGAQYF.

This clone has just a few counts. The V and J genes are TRBV11-3 and TRBJ1-1; D not resolved. V was pared by 3 bases and J by 11 bases, with 10 bases between. The CDR3 totals 11 residues. Germline V gives CDR1 SGHNT, CDR2 YENEEA. The DNA of the CDR3 is TGTGCCAGCAGCTTGGGAGTATTGGCTTTCTTT. Translation gives CASSLGVLAFF.

The chain carries TRBV29-1 and TRBJ2-7; TRBD2 is a possible D gene (5 bases). Germline V gene lookup returns CDR1 SQVTM and CDR2 ANQGSEA. The CDR3 is 14 amino acids. With 7 bases removed from V and 0 bases from J, the gap between germline ends came to 16 bases. The CDR3 DNA is TGCAGCGCAAAAGAGAGCGGCAGCTCCTACGAGCAGTACTTC. Amino acids: CSAKESGSSYEQYF.

V usage is TRBV27 and J usage is TRBJ2-7; D uncertain. CDR1 and CDR2 from the germline V gene are MNHEY and SMNVEV (reference sequence). Trimming cost V 3 bases and J 1 base, with 10 bases left between them. There are 14 residues in the CDR3. The CDR3 reads CASSLVASSYEQYF. CDR3 DNA: TGTGCCAGCAGTTTGGTAGCTAGTTCCTACGAGCAGTACTTC.

The gene calls are TRBV6-5 and TRBJ1-2; D call uncertain. CDR1 is MNHEY, CDR2 SVGAGI, per germline. V lost 2 bases, J lost 1 base, and 11 bases lay in between. The CDR3 runs 15 residues. The CDR3 is CASSYRGGNNYGYTF. Written as DNA, the CDR3 is TGTGCCAGCAGTTACCGGGGAGGAAATAACTATGGCTACACCTTC.

The rearrangement uses TRBV9 and TRBJ2-1; 12 positions agree with TRBD2. This CDR3 region has 14 residues. Germline V CDR1 and CDR2: SGDLS, YYNGEE. After removal of 8 bases from V and 3 bases from J, the junction contained 3 bases not matched to a gene. The CDR3 DNA follows: TGTGCCAGTTCTAGCGGGGGGGTCTACAATGAGCAGTTCTTC. Its protein is CASSSGGVYNEQFF.

V gene TRBV4-3 combines with J gene TRBJ2-7; maybe TRBD2 (7 bases). V was pared by 1 base and J by 3 bases, with 10 bases between. The CDR3 loop spans 14 amino acids. CDR1 LGHNA and CDR2 YSLEER come from the germline V gene. CDR3 sequence (DNA): TGCGCCAGCAGCCAAGCGGGGGGCAACTACGAGCAGTACTTC. Its translation: CASSQAGGNYEQYF.

The rearrangement joins TRBV5-4 to TRBJ2-3; D is ambiguous. Germline CDR1 and CDR2: SGHNT and YYREEE (reference sequence). Trimming left V 0 bases short and J 2 bases short, with 10 bases between. The CDR3 contains 15 residues. CDR3 nucleotides: TGTGCCAGCAGCTTGGCCCCGACTTTCACAGATACGCAGTATTTT. As protein: CASSLAPTFTDTQYF.

The chain uses TRBV6-1 and TRBJ1-1; D is unclear. This CDR3 has 14 amino acids. The V and J ends lost 1 base and 13 bases respectively, with 19 bases between them. Germline CDR1 and CDR2: MNHNS and SASEGT. CDR3 in DNA: TGTGCCAGCAGTGAAGGAGCGGGGTTTCTTGATGTTTTCTTT. Protein sequence: CASSEGAGFLDVFF.

The rearrangement uses TRBV28 and TRBJ1-5, with a possible D match to TRBD1 (5 bases). The CDR3 loop spans 14 amino acids. CDR1 is MDHEN and CDR2 is SYDVKM in the germline V gene. With 11 bases removed from V and 1 base from J, the gap between germline ends came to 15 bases. The CDR3 sequence is CALGPRGSNQPQHF. In DNA, the CDR3 is TGTGCCCTGGGGCCCCGCGGGAGCAATCAGCCCCAGCATTTT.

The chain couples TRBV4-1 to TRBJ2-1; 8 bases line up with TRBD2. CDR3 length: 18 amino acids. Germline lookup yields CDR1 MGHRA and CDR2 YSYEKL. Trimming removed 2 bases from V and 2 bases from J; junction bases left unmatched: 11. CDR3 in DNA: TGCGCCAGCAGCCAATTCAGCGGGAGCGTCGAAACCTACAATGAGCAGTTCTTC. Translation: CASSQFSGSVETYNEQFF.

This rearrangement joins TRBV7-2 to TRBJ1-2; no reliable D call. V was clipped by 4 bases and J by 7 bases, with 7 bases between them. Germline CDR1 reads SGHTA; CDR2 reads FQGNSA. The CDR3 runs 11 residues. DNA of the CDR3: TGTGCCAGCAGCTCAGACACTGGCTACACCTTC. It is translated as CASSSDTGYTF.

This clone appeared a few times. The chain joins TRBV4-1 to TRBJ1-1, with D maybe TRBD1 (5 bases). CDR1 and CDR2 from the germline V gene are MGHRA and YSYEKL. The germline V and J ends were trimmed by 6 bases and 4 bases, with 15 bases remaining between them. CDR3 length: 14 residues. CDR3 amino acids: CASRGVLRGTEAFF. The CDR3, as DNA: TGCGCCAGCAGGGGGGTCTTGCGTGGCACTGAAGCTTTCTTT.

V is TRBV5-8 and J is TRBJ2-7; D remains unclear. Trimming removed 1 base at V and 5 bases at J, with 13 bases between. CDR3 size: 14 residues. The germline V gene encodes CDR1 SGHTS and CDR2 YDEGEE. Here the CDR3 reads CASSLMQTRDEQYF. As DNA, the CDR3 is TGTGCCAGCAGCTTGATGCAGACTCGGGACGAGCAGTACTTC.

The rearrangement joins TRBV29-1 to TRBJ2-2; D not certain. The V end was cut by 3 bases, the J end by 1 base, with 9 bases between. The CDR3 has 14 residues. Germline V gene data show CDR1 as SQVTM and CDR2 as ANQGSEA. The CDR3 loop is CSVDNDGNTGELFF. In DNA form, the CDR3 reads TGCAGCGTTGATAATGACGGGAACACCGGGGAGCTGTTTTTT.

V usage is TRBV19 and J usage is TRBJ2-3, with 12 bases aligning to TRBD2. The germline gives CDR1 LNHDA, CDR2 SQIVND (reference sequence). J lost 1 base, V lost 8 bases, and 10 bases had no gene match. The CDR3 is 17 amino acids. CDR3 sequence reads: CASSTSGRLYRTDTQYF. CDR3 in DNA: TGTGCCAGTTCAACTAGCGGGAGGCTTTACCGCACAGATACGCAGTATTTT.

J is TRBJ1-2 and V is TRBV27; D unresolved. Trimming removed 10 bases from V and 4 bases from J, with 10 bases in between. The germline CDR1 and CDR2 sequences are MNHEY and SMNVEV (reference sequence). The length of the CDR3 is 11 residues. CDR3 coding DNA: TGTGCCACCTTCTGGGGCTATGGCTACACCTTC. It is translated as CATFWGYGYTF.

The V call is TRBV19, the J call TRBJ1-5, with D uncertain. This CDR3 has 15 residues. CDR1 LNHDA and CDR2 SQIVND come from the germline V gene (reference sequence). The ends were cut back, 3 bases at V and 0 bases at J, with 9 bases in the middle. In nucleotides, the CDR3 is TGTGCCAGTAGTATTGGGATTAATAGCAATCAGCCCCAGCATTTT. This codes for CASSIGINSNQPQHF.

In this sample, this clone turned up a few times. The chain is built from TRBV19 and TRBJ2-5, with unresolved D. Germline CDR1 LNHDA, CDR2 SQIVND (reference sequence). V was cut by 3 bases and J by 2 bases, with 10 bases left in between. The CDR3 covers 14 residues. As DNA, the CDR3 is TGTGCCAGTAGTATCCAAGGCCCACAAGAGACCCAGTACTTC. This gives the protein CASSIQGPQETQYF.

This clone appeared once. The chain uses TRBV5-1 and TRBJ2-1, with 7 bases aligning to TRBD2. V lost 2 bases, J lost 8 bases, and 7 bases stayed unmatched. The CDR3 consists of 14 residues. The germline CDR1 and CDR2 sequences are SGHRS and YFSETQ. CDR3 loop: CASSLGTNLDEQFF. The CDR3 DNA reads TGCGCCAGCAGCTTAGGGACTAACCTAGATGAGCAGTTCTTC.